These T cell receptor beta chains were read from a single sample in a study of T cell responses to AZD1222 COVID-19 vaccine. Profiled with immunoSEQ multiplex PCR; TCRdb holds only in-frame clones, not every one. The table has tens of thousands of clones, over 60% seen once. The source was peripheral blood, collected 28 days after the second dose of the MenACWY control vaccine. These receptors were taken from an adult who received the MenACWY meningococcal vaccine as a control. Both conserved end residues are trimmed from each CDR3. The D gene is left open where the match is weak.

cdr3_length	v_call	j_call	d_call	cdr3_aa
12	TRBV19	TRBJ1-1	-	ASSISGPATEAF
13	TRBV7-2	TRBJ2-5	TRBD1	ASSSGQGFRETQY
11	TRBV7-6	TRBJ1-1	-	ASSLGENTEAF
11	TRBV6-5	TRBJ2-7	-	ASRGPTAYEQY
12	TRBV19	TRBJ2-2	TRBD1	ASRRQGRSGELF
11	TRBV6-5	TRBJ1-6	-	ATKGGERAPLH
10	TRBV15	TRBJ2-7	-	ATSRDETEQY
13	TRBV10-3	TRBJ1-2	-	AISGGPLGNYGYT
12	TRBV6-5	TRBJ2-7	-	ASRRTQQVYEQY
12	TRBV2	TRBJ1-1	TRBD1	ASRSRDRPTEAF
12	TRBV5-4	TRBJ2-5	TRBD1	ASSLGQGRLGQY
10	TRBV12-3/TRBV12-4	TRBJ1-2	-	ASSFDLYGYT
12	TRBV27	TRBJ1-5	-	ASSPSPGLQPQH
13	TRBV4-1	TRBJ1-1	-	ASSQDRGGNTEAF
12	TRBV9	TRBJ2-1	-	ASSPGTRNNEQF
12	TRBV11-2	TRBJ2-4	-	ASSPLPPRNIQY
13	TRBV7-2	TRBJ2-7	TRBD1	ASSLRGTGPYEQY
11	TRBV19	TRBJ1-1	-	ASSRGADTEAF
12	TRBV28	TRBJ2-7	-	ASRPIRGSYEQY
14	TRBV15	TRBJ1-5	-	ATSRGQSGGNQPQH
11	TRBV5-1	TRBJ1-2	-	ASSDNPQAGYT
11	TRBV5-1	TRBJ1-2	-	ASSSDPDYGYT
12	TRBV7-9	TRBJ1-1	-	ASSLGQANTEAF
13	TRBV28	TRBJ1-5	-	ASSFTGRTFHTQH
15	TRBV9	TRBJ1-4	-	ASSLHFSLGPDEKLF
12	TRBV18	TRBJ2-3	-	ASSPREGGDTQY
11	TRBV18	TRBJ2-3	-	ASSPLSTDTQY
11	TRBV28	TRBJ1-2	TRBD1	ASRIQGGYGYT
14	TRBV7-6	TRBJ2-3	-	ASPLPRTGVTDTQY
14	TRBV15	TRBJ2-3	TRBD2	ATSRRLASSTDTQY
12	TRBV7-2	TRBJ2-4	-	ASRPPGEKNIQY
12	TRBV7-9	TRBJ2-7	TRBD1	ASSPSTGVFGQY
14	TRBV18	TRBJ2-7	-	ASSPDARQTSYEQY
12	TRBV6-5	TRBJ2-7	-	ASMFGGSSYEQY
12	TRBV5-6	TRBJ1-6	-	ASSRTGLNSPLH
14	TRBV18	TRBJ1-2	-	ASSPQNLGSNYGYT
12	TRBV5-1	TRBJ1-1	-	ASSLDSEDTEAF
13	TRBV5-1	TRBJ2-3	TRBD2	ASSVAGTRRDTQY
11	TRBV7-9	TRBJ1-1	-	AITRTRNTEAF
13	TRBV6-6	TRBJ1-6	TRBD1	ASSITGGDNSPLH
10	TRBV7-9	TRBJ2-7	-	ASSLTLTEQY
16	TRBV4-1	TRBJ1-1	-	ASSQERKGAGRFAEAF